These 17 T cell receptor beta chains came from one sample sequenced in a study of blood T cell repertoires in COVID-19. The protocol was immunoSEQ multiplex PCR, while the TCRdb copy is restricted to in-frame clones and leaves out a portion. The repertoire holds roughly 220,000 clones, 85% to 90% seen once, with approximately 14% in the top ten. The source material was PBMCs or T cells enriched from blood (not recorded which). All receptors derive from a woman aged 50 to 60 with acute COVID-19.

The rearrangement uses TRBV7-9 and TRBJ2-7, with 9 positions matching TRBD2. Looked up from germline, CDR1 is SEHNR and CDR2 is FQNEAQ (reference sequence). V was clipped by 5 bases and J by 2 bases; unmatched bases: 4. This CDR3 has 14 residues. The CDR3 coding sequence is TGTGCCAGCAGCCGAGCGGGAGGCGCCTACGAGCAGTACTTC. Its translation is CASSRAGGAYEQYF.

V and J are TRBV4-2 and TRBJ2-1; D is possibly TRBD2 (7 bases). Germline values: CDR1 LGHNA, CDR2 YNFKEQ. V dropped 11 bases and J dropped 9 bases, with 35 bases sitting between them. The CDR3 loop spans 18 amino acids. The CDR3 sequence is CAPLSPRFWGRGSGEQFF. The CDR3 bases are TGTGCCCCCCTTAGCCCAAGGTTCTGGGGGAGGGGGTCCGGTGAGCAGTTCTTC.

The V and J genes are TRBV9 and TRBJ1-6, with 7 nucleotides matching TRBD1. The germline gives CDR1 SGDLS, CDR2 YYNGEE. The CDR3 sequence is 14 residues long. V gave up 3 bases and J gave up 10 bases; unmatched junction bases: 7. The CDR3 loop is CASSARTGPSPLHF. The CDR3 DNA reads as TGTGCCAGCAGCGCCCGGACAGGCCCATCACCCCTCCACTTT.

The chain is built from TRBV27 and TRBJ1-2; 8 bases match TRBD1. The V gene end was trimmed by 4 bases and the J gene end by 7 bases; junction bases not matched to a gene: 11. The CDR3 is 15 amino acids. Looked up from germline, CDR1 is MNHEY and CDR2 is SMNVEV (reference sequence). The CDR3 sequence: CASSSPGTGGFGYTF. The CDR3 DNA is TGTGCCAGCAGTTCTCCCGGGACAGGAGGATTTGGCTACACCTTC.

The rearrangement uses TRBV27 and TRBJ2-3; D call uncertain. V lost 8 bases to trimming and J lost 0 bases, with 3 bases between them. CDR1 and CDR2 from the germline V gene are MNHEY and SMNVEV (reference sequence). This CDR3 comprises 11 residues. The CDR3 region has the DNA TGTGCCAGCCATAGCACAGATACGCAGTATTTT. Translating gives CASHSTDTQYF.

The chain combines TRBV7-9 with TRBJ1-1; TRBD1 matches at 9 bases. The V segment lost 6 bases and the J segment 4 bases; nucleotides outside the gene matches: 6. Per germline, CDR1 SEHNR and CDR2 FQNEAQ (reference sequence). This CDR3 is built from 14 residues. CDR3 residues: CASRITGGITEAFF. The DNA for the CDR3 is TGTGCCAGCAGAATTACAGGGGGCATCACTGAAGCTTTCTTT.

This clone has only one observation. This chain connects TRBV6-4 to TRBJ2-6; 7 bases map to TRBD2. Trimming removed 8 bases from V and 4 bases from J; junction bases left unmatched: 8. This CDR3 is 15 amino acids long. Germline loops: CDR1 MRHNA, CDR2 SNTAGT. This CDR3 is CASGGGPEGANVLTF. In DNA, the CDR3 is TGTGCCAGCGGGGGAGGGCCGGAAGGGGCCAACGTCCTGACTTTC.

This chain links TRBV24-1 with TRBJ2-5, with a tentative D call TRBD1 (8 bases). The CDR3 consists of 16 residues. Germline V gene lookup returns CDR1 KGHDR and CDR2 SFDVKD. Trimming left V 5 bases short and J 4 bases short, with 19 bases between. For the CDR3, the DNA is TGTGCCACCAGTGTAGGGGGGGGAGGACAGGGAGAGACCCAGTACTTC. This codes for CATSVGGGGQGETQYF.

The V gene is TRBV11-2, the J gene TRBJ2-7, with TRBD2 matching 11 bases. V was clipped by 3 bases and J by 4 bases; unmatched bases: 8. Germline CDR1 is SGHAT and CDR2 is FQNNGV. The CDR3 has 16 amino acids. This chain's CDR3 is CASSFPLAGEGYEQYF. The CDR3 DNA reads as TGTGCCAGCAGCTTTCCACTAGCGGGGGAAGGATACGAGCAGTACTTC.

The rearrangement uses TRBV6-5 and TRBJ1-6, with TRBD1 as a possible D gene (5 bases). There are 16 residues in the CDR3. Germline CDR1 and CDR2: MNHEY and SVGAGI. V lost 0 bases, J lost 4 bases, and 10 bases lay in between. The CDR3 loop reads CASSYSVGGYNSPLHF. As DNA, the CDR3 is TGTGCCAGCAGTTACTCGGTGGGGGGGTATAATTCACCCCTCCACTTT.

This clone occurred once. The chain employs TRBV5-6 and TRBJ2-7, with D perhaps TRBD2 (6 bases). The CDR3 has 13 amino acids. Trimming pared 4 bases from V and 2 bases from J, leaving 10 bases between. CDR1 and CDR2 from the germline V gene are SGHDT and YYEEEE. The CDR3 sequence is CASSGTATYEQYF. DNA of the CDR3: TGTGCCAGCAGCGGGACTGCCACCTACGAGCAGTACTTC.

The gene calls are TRBV7-9 and TRBJ2-5, with 10 nucleotides matching TRBD1. Germline assignment: CDR1 SEHNR and CDR2 FQNEAQ (reference sequence). With V trimmed by 5 bases and J by 7 bases, 10 bases remained unmatched. The CDR3 covers 15 residues. The CDR3 DNA sequence: TGTGCCAGCAGCGCAGCACCGGGACAGGGGCCGACCCAGTACTTC. Its translation is CASSAAPGQGPTQYF.

V usage is TRBV5-1 and J usage is TRBJ2-5; perhaps TRBD2 as D (6 bases). V lost 0 bases to trimming and J lost 5 bases, with 11 bases between them. From germline, CDR1 is SGHRS and CDR2 YFSETQ. CDR3 length: 14 residues. Here the CDR3 reads CASSLGDSRETQYF. In DNA, the CDR3 is TGCGCCAGCAGCTTGGGGGACTCCAGGGAGACCCAGTACTTC.

The chain uses TRBV2 and TRBJ2-3; 11 bases fit TRBD2. CDR3 length: 19 amino acids. Trimming took 8 bases from V and 9 from J; bases not matched to a gene: 25. CDR1 is SNHLY, CDR2 FYNNEI, per germline. As DNA, the CDR3 is TGTGCCAGCCAGCTCCGCGCTAGCGGGAGGCTCGTGCCCCCGACCACGCAGTATTTT. It translates to CASQLRASGRLVPPTTQYF.

This sequence joins TRBV19 and TRBJ2-2, with TRBD1 matching over 8 bases. Germline V lookup: CDR1 LNHDA, CDR2 SQIVND (reference sequence). Losses at the gene ends were 10 bases for V and 8 bases for J; bases not matched to a gene: 15. The CDR3 spans 15 residues. CDR3 region: CATNDQGASRGELFF. Written as DNA, the CDR3 is TGTGCCACTAATGATCAGGGGGCTTCTAGAGGGGAGCTGTTTTTT.

V is TRBV18 and J is TRBJ2-1, with 11 bases fitting TRBD2. This CDR3 comprises 17 residues. Germline lookup yields CDR1 KGHSH and CDR2 LQKENI. Trimming at V came to 0 bases and at J to 6 bases, leaving 7 bases not matched to a gene. The CDR3 DNA reads TGTGCCAGCTCACCACCGGGTACTAGCGGGAGTCTCAATGAGCAGTTCTTC. It specifies CASSPPGTSGSLNEQFF.

In this sample, this clone turned up a few times. V gene TRBV7-3 combines with J gene TRBJ2-1; 8 bases match TRBD2. The CDR3 has 14 amino acids. Germline V lookup: CDR1 SGHTA, CDR2 FQGTGA. Trimming removed 4 bases from V and 9 bases from J; junction bases left unmatched: 8. This CDR3 reads CASSSVSGSAEQFF. The CDR3 DNA reads as TGTGCCAGCAGCTCCGTCAGCGGGAGCGCTGAGCAGTTCTTC.